Each of the 10 T cell receptor beta chains below was sequenced from the same sample in a study of blood T cell repertoires in COVID-19. Repertoires were generated with immunoSEQ multiplex PCR, while TCRdb's copy carries only in-frame clones and drops some. The table has over 110,000 clones, 75% to 90% seen once. Sample: peripheral blood. These receptor sequences come from a woman aged 45 to 65 with acute or convalescent COVID-19.

The chain employs TRBV11-3 and TRBJ1-5, with D unclear. Trimming removed 0 bases from V and 6 bases from J, with 24 bases in between. This CDR3 has 19 amino acids. Germline V gives CDR1 SGHNT, CDR2 YENEEA. CDR3 sequence reads: CASSLDTKTPHRFRQPQHF. The CDR3 DNA follows: TGTGCCAGCAGCTTAGATACCAAGACCCCCCACAGATTTCGTCAGCCCCAGCATTTT. Complete variable domain (other parts from reference TRBV11-3 and TRBJ1-5): EAGVVQSPRYKIIEKKQPVAFWCNPISGHNTLYWYLQNLGQGPELLIRYENEEAVDDSQLPKDRFSAERLKGVDSTLKIQPAELGDSAVYLCASSLDTKTPHRFRQPQHFGDGTRLSIL.

V and J are TRBV5-1 and TRBJ1-6; D unclear. CDR1 is SGHRS, CDR2 YFSETQ, per germline. The CDR3 loop spans 18 amino acids. The V and J ends lost 0 bases and 0 bases respectively, with 13 bases between them. The CDR3 protein is CASSLGTLRTSYNSPLHF. The DNA of the CDR3 is TGCGCCAGCAGCTTGGGGACTCTTAGAACCTCCTATAATTCACCCCTCCACTTT.

The genes are TRBV25-1 and TRBJ1-1; 7 bases map to TRBD1. The length of the CDR3 is 14 residues. In germline, CDR1 is MGHDK, CDR2 SYGVNS. J gave up 1 base and V 5 bases, and 4 bases lay outside the gene matches. The CDR3 DNA reads TGTGCCAGCAGTCTAGGGGGCGAGAACACTGAAGCTTTCTTT. It encodes CASSLGGENTEAFF.

The V and J genes are TRBV2 and TRBJ2-2, with 13 positions matching TRBD2. With V trimmed by 4 bases and J by 4 bases, 3 bases remained unmatched. Germline values: CDR1 SNHLY, CDR2 FYNNEI. CDR3 length: 16 amino acids. The CDR3 bases are TGTGCCAGCAGTGTACGGACTAGCGGGAGCACCGGGGAGCTGTTTTTT. This sequence encodes CASSVRTSGSTGELFF.

The genes are TRBV3-1 (or the pseudogene TRBV3-2) and TRBJ2-3, with 9 bases aligning to TRBD2. J was trimmed by 0 bases and V by 2 bases; bases with no gene match: 6. CDR3 length: 17 residues. The germline V gene has CDR1 LGHDT and CDR2 YNNKEL (reference sequence). CDR3 DNA sequence: TGTGCCAGCAGCCAATATCTAGCGGGGCTTAGCACAGATACGCAGTATTTT. As protein: CASSQYLAGLSTDTQYF.

This sequence joins TRBV4-1 and TRBJ1-6; D unclear. CDR3 length: 15 residues. V was cut by 1 base and J by 10 bases, with 14 bases left in between. Germline CDR1 reads MGHRA; CDR2 reads YSYEKL. The CDR3 bases are TGCGCCAGCAGCCAAGGGGCCGCGACCGACTCACCCCTCCACTTT. Encoded protein: CASSQGAATDSPLHF.

This chain connects TRBV27 to TRBJ2-3, with TRBD1 matching 9 bases. Germline CDR1 MNHEY, CDR2 SMNVEV (reference sequence). Trimming took 1 base from V and 6 from J; bases not matched to a gene: 2. CDR3 length equals 14 residues. The CDR3 coding sequence is TGTGCCAGCAGTTTATGGACAGGGGAGGATACGCAGTATTTT. Amino acids: CASSLWTGEDTQYF.

V and J are TRBV19 and TRBJ2-5; the D is unclear. CDR3 length: 16 residues. The V end lost 0 bases, the J end lost 5 bases, and 16 bases lay between the germline ends. Germline V lookup: CDR1 LNHDA, CDR2 SQIVND (reference sequence). The CDR3 DNA reads as TGTGCCAGTAGTATAGATTCCCTCGGCGAGCGTGAGACCCAGTACTTC. Its protein is CASSIDSLGERETQYF. The variable domain in full, completed from reference TRBV19 and TRBJ2-5, reads DGGITQSPKYLFRKEGQNVTLSCEQNLNHDAMYWYRQDPGQGLRLIYYSQIVNDFQKGDIAEGYSVSREKKESFPLTVTSAQKNPTAFYLCASSIDSLGERETQYFGPGTRLLVL.

The chain has TRBV5-1 and TRBJ1-4; 7 positions agree with TRBD1. V lost 8 bases, J lost 8 bases, and 9 bases stayed unmatched. Per germline, CDR1 SGHRS and CDR2 YFSETQ. The CDR3 length is 13 residues. The CDR3, as DNA: TGCGCCAGTCGAGACAGGGCTGACGAAAAACTGTTTTTT. This gives the protein CASRDRADEKLFF. The variable domain in full, with the rest retrieved from reference TRBV5-1 and TRBJ1-4, is KAGVTQTPRYLIKTRGQQVTLSCSPISGHRSVSWYQQTPGQGLQFLFEYFSETQRNKGNFPGRFSGRQFSNSRSEMNVSTLELGDSALYLCASRDRADEKLFFGSGTQLSVL.

The chain uses TRBV11-2 and TRBJ1-2; D remains ambiguous. V was trimmed by 4 bases and J by 3 bases, leaving 9 bases between them. Looked up from germline, CDR1 is SGHAT and CDR2 is FQNNGV. This CDR3 has 13 amino acids. The CDR3 coding sequence is TGTGCCAGCAGCTACCGACGGGACTATGGCTACACCTTC. This sequence encodes CASSYRRDYGYTF.